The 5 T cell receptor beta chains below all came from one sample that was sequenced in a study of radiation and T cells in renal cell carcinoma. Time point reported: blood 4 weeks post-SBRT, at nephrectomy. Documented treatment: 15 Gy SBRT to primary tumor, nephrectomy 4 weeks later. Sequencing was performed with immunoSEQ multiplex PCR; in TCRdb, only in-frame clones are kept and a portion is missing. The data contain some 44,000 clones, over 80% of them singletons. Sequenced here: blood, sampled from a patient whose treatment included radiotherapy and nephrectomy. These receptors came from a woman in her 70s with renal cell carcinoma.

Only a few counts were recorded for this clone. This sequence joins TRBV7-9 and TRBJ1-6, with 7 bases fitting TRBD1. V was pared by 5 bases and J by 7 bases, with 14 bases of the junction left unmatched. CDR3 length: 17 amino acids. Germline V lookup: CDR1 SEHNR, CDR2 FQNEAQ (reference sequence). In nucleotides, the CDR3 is TGTGCCAGCAGCCCCTCGGGGCTGACAGGGAAAAATTCACCCCTCCACTTT. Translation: CASSPSGLTGKNSPLHF.

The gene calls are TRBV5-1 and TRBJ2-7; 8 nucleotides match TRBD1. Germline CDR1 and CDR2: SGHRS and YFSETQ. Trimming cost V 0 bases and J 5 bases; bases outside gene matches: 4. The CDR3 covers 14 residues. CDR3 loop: CASSLGQGIDEQYF. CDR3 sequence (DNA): TGCGCCAGCAGCTTGGGACAGGGGATTGACGAGCAGTACTTC.

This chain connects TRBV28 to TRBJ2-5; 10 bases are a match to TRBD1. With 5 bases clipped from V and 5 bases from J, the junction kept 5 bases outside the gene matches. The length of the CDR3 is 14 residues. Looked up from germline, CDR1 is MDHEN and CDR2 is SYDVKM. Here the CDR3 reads CASSLTGGWETQYF. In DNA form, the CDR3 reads TGTGCCAGCAGTCTGACAGGGGGCTGGGAGACCCAGTACTTC.

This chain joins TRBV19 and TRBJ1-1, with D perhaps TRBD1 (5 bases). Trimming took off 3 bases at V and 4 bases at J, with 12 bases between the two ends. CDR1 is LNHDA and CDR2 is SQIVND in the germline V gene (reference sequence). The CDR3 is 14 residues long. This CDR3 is CASSIGGGVTEAFF. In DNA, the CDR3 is TGTGCCAGTAGTATCGGGGGTGGGGTCACTGAAGCTTTCTTT.

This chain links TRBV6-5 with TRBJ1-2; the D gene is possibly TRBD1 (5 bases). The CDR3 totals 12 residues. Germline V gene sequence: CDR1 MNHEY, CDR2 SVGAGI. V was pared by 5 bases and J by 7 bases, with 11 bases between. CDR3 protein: CASSPSGGGYTF. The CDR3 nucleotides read TGTGCCAGCAGTCCTTCCGGGGGTGGCTACACCTTC.